The 14 T cell receptor beta chains below were found in one sample sequenced in a study of regulatory T cells in long-lasting Graves disease. The sample's time point: persistent/refractory GD, antithyroid drugs over 5 years with positive TRAb. The TCR library was made from RNA extracted from PBMCs. Assembly of TCR beta libraries relied on iRepertoire HTBI primers together with Arm-PCR of CDR3 regions. Via MiXCR, TCRdb re-called the multiplex PCR reads, giving one row per CDR3 protein. Counted here are approximately 500,000 distinct CDR3 sequences, 20% to 25% occurring once; the ten biggest clones make up roughly 7.7%. Material: peripheral blood mononuclear cells (PBMCs), obtained when the disease was refractory, from a patient treated with antithyroid drugs. The origin of the receptors is a female donor with Graves disease.

J is TRBJ2-2 and V is TRBV19; unclear D gene. The germline V and J ends were trimmed by 10 bases and 0 bases, with 6 bases remaining between them. The CDR3 totals 12 residues. Germline V gene sequence: CDR1 LNHDA, CDR2 SQIVND (reference sequence). The CDR3 DNA is TGTGCCACATACGCGAACACCGGGGAGCTGTTTTTT. Its protein is CATYANTGELFF.

In its sample, this clonotype was seen many times. The V gene is TRBV15, the J gene TRBJ2-5, with 11 nucleotides matching TRBD1. With V trimmed by 2 bases and J by 2 bases, 4 bases remained unmatched. The CDR3 sequence is 16 residues long. Per germline, CDR1 LNHNV and CDR2 YYDKDF (reference sequence). The CDR3 here is CATSRRGTGGQETQYF. CDR3 in DNA: TGTGCCACCAGCAGACGAGGGACAGGGGGACAAGAGACCCAGTACTTC.

This clonotype was observed many times. The V call is TRBV28, the J call TRBJ1-1; no firm D call. This CDR3 comprises 16 residues. The V end was cut by 0 bases, the J end by 1 base, with 12 bases between. CDR1 and CDR2 (germline): MDHEN, SYDVKM. In DNA, the CDR3 is TGTGCCAGCAGTTTATGGGGTCGGGCCCAGAACACTGAAGCTTTCTTT. It encodes CASSLWGRAQNTEAFF.

J is TRBJ2-5 and V is TRBV29-1; D may be TRBD2 (7 bases). The CDR3 runs to 14 residues. V was trimmed by 6 bases and J by 2 bases, leaving 16 bases between them. Germline V CDR1 and CDR2: SQVTM, ANQGSEA. As DNA, the CDR3 is TGCAGCGTGGGGGGGGGACACCCTCAAGAGACCCAGTACTTC. Translated: CSVGGGHPQETQYF.

The chain recombines TRBV7-2 with TRBJ2-3; 9 nucleotides agree with TRBD2. V lost 3 bases to trimming and J lost 1 base; unmatched junction nucleotides: 2. CDR1 SGHTA and CDR2 FQGNSA come from the germline V gene. CDR3 length: 15 residues. In nucleotides, the CDR3 is TGTGCCAGCAGCTTTCGACTAGCGGGCACAGATACGCAGTATTTT. Protein: CASSFRLAGTDTQYF.

This clonotype has just one count. The chain couples TRBV7-9 to TRBJ2-2; the D gene could be TRBD1 or TRBD2 (5 bases each). The V end lost 5 bases, the J end lost 1 base, and 11 bases lay between the germline ends. Germline assignment: CDR1 SEHNR and CDR2 FQNEAQ (reference sequence). The CDR3 extends over 15 amino acids. CDR3 sequence: CASSRRDGNTGELFF. Here the CDR3 DNA reads TGTGCCAGCAGCCGCCGGGACGGGAACACCGGGGAGCTGTTTTTT.

This clonotype has ten or more counts. The chain is built from TRBV6-1 and TRBJ1-6; 7 bases align to TRBD1. The germline V gene has CDR1 MNHNS and CDR2 SASEGT. The V segment lost 6 bases and the J segment 6 bases; nucleotides outside the gene matches: 8. The CDR3 is made up of 15 amino acids. CDR3 sequence (DNA): TGTGCCAGCAGCCCCTGGGCAGGGGGTAATTCACCCCTCCACTTT. It is translated as CASSPWAGGNSPLHF.

At least ten counts were recorded for this clonotype. This chain uses TRBV28 with TRBJ2-7, with D unresolved. This CDR3 comprises 15 residues. Trimming removed 6 bases from V and 4 bases from J, with 19 bases in between. CDR1 and CDR2 from the germline V gene are MDHEN and SYDVKM. The CDR3 here is CASSSTSQIGYEQYF. The CDR3 nucleotides are TGTGCCAGCAGCTCCACGAGCCAGATTGGATACGAGCAGTACTTC.

This clonotype was detected a few times. The chain joins TRBV25-1 to TRBJ2-7, with 9 bases that match TRBD1. The junction had 3 bases not matched to a gene; V was cut back by 0 bases and J by 6 bases. From germline, CDR1 is MGHDK and CDR2 SYGVNS. This CDR3 is built from 14 residues. The CDR3 is CASSEYRTGVEQYF. In DNA, the CDR3 is TGTGCCAGCAGTGAATATAGGACAGGGGTCGAGCAGTACTTC.

This clonotype has at least ten counts. The gene calls are TRBV7-9 and TRBJ1-1, with D maybe TRBD1 (6 bases). The CDR3 loop spans 14 amino acids. Germline V lookup: CDR1 SEHNR, CDR2 FQNEAQ (reference sequence). V lost 2 bases to trimming and J lost 3 bases, with 10 bases between them. This CDR3 is CASSLHRVDTEAFF. In DNA form, the CDR3 reads TGTGCCAGCAGCTTACACAGGGTGGACACTGAAGCTTTCTTT.

This chain uses TRBV24-1 with TRBJ1-2; D may be TRBD1 (5 bases). The CDR3 is 14 residues long. The germline V gene has CDR1 KGHDR and CDR2 SFDVKD. The germline V and J ends were trimmed by 4 bases and 4 bases, with 12 bases remaining between them. The CDR3 DNA is TGTGCCACCAGTGAACCGGGGCTGAGCTATGGCTACACCTTC. Translating gives CATSEPGLSYGYTF.

In regard to this clonotype: This could be a read error, since a much larger clone is one nucleotide away. The V gene is TRBV12-3 or TRBV12-4, the J gene TRBJ2-7; no definite D call. The CDR3 consists of 13 residues. The CDR3 region is CVSSLGTHYEQYF. DNA for the CDR3: TGTGTCAGCAGTTTAGGAACACACTACGAGCAGTACTTC.

Ten or more counts support this clonotype. The chain is built from TRBV6-1 and TRBJ1-6; tentatively, D is TRBD1 (5 bases). With 6 bases removed from V and 7 bases from J, the gap between germline ends came to 19 bases. The CDR3 is made up of 16 amino acids. The V gene's germline CDR1 is MNHNS and CDR2 SASEGT. The CDR3 DNA sequence: TGTGCCAGCAGGTCCGACAGAACCACAAACAATTCACCCCTCCACTTT. Amino acid sequence: CASRSDRTTNNSPLHF.

The sample holds a few counts of this clonotype. The V gene is TRBV20-1, the J gene TRBJ2-7; tentative D call: TRBD1 (6 bases). V was clipped by 1 base and J by 0 bases, with 16 bases between them. Germline CDR1 is DFQATT and CDR2 is SNEGSKA (reference sequence). The CDR3 is 16 amino acids. The CDR3: CSARARSGDNSYEQYF. The DNA for the CDR3 is TGCAGTGCTAGAGCCCGCTCCGGGGACAACTCCTACGAGCAGTACTTC.